Reported below is one T cell receptor beta chain. Authors' analysis steps: For nucleated cells, counts were estimated from reference gene primer amplification. The method was immunoSEQ multiplex PCR; TCRdb's version includes in-frame clones alone and lacks a portion of them. The D gene and trimming were derived from the DNA, and the V and J assignments and clone size from that table. The sample lists some 45,000 clones; 85% to 95% were seen once. Trimming cost V 7 bases and J 0 bases; bases outside gene matches: 14. The CDR3 extends over 19 amino acids. Germline CDR1 is SGHTS and CDR2 is YDEGEE. The data stem from a study of blood T cell repertoires in COVID-19. Across the study: The cDNA or gDNA used as material had been derived from T cells, B-cell-depleted T cells, or PBMCs.

The sequence was collected from a man aged 60-69 years with COVID-19, enrolled during active disease. J is TRBJ2-1 and V is TRBV5-8, with 12 bases lining up with TRBD2. Material for sequencing was peripheral blood. CDR3 DNA: TGTGCCAGCCCTTCAGGAGTGGGACTAGCGGGTATCTCCTACAATGAGCAGTTCTTC. It specifies CASPSGVGLAGISYNEQFF.